This T cell receptor (beta chain) was found in a study of T cell responses to AZD1222 COVID-19 vaccine (dated by TCRdb to about 2021). For the study in its entirety: TCR sequencing covered 230 or so trial participants: 200 to 220 given two doses of AZD1222 and about 26 given two doses of MenACWY control vaccine. Trial participants were enrolled by age into subgroups of 18-55, 56-69 and 70-plus years, and around 140, 26 and 57 TCR-sequenced participants, respectively, were included in these subgroups.

The CDR3 regions of human TCRbeta chains were analyzed by immunosequencing. Regarding the original processing steps: TCRs in the repertoires were compared against a reference library of SARS-CoV-2-specific TCRs that had been generated with the MIRA antigen-specificity platform. Breadth was defined as the fraction of unique TCRs that were SARS-CoV-2-associated, and depth was defined as the fraction of total T cells that were SARS-CoV-2-associated. Using the MIRA data, each spike-specific TCR was mapped to the spike region that the TCR reacts to and placed in a CD4 or CD8 class. Log10-transformed breadth and depth values were compared by one-way ANOVA with Sidak's multiple comparisons tests. This immuneACCESS table, as held by TCRdb, lists in-frame sequences with V and J called but not all clones. Of the missing ones, under half trace to an unresolved V gene in checked studies; the others have no known cause. V and J calls and clone size follow that table, whereas D and trimming were derived from the DNA. This sample has 250,000 to 300,000 clones in its table, and almost 95% of those were observed once. Roughly 0.6% of the sample belongs to the ten largest clones.

This sample's time point label indicates: about 28 days (+/-7) after the second vaccine dose. AZD1222 recipients with second doses at about 4 weeks or about 12 weeks were pooled, because spike-specific TCR depth and breadth did not differ between schedules. Vaccinee samples came from UK trials COV001 and COV002, including a single-blind randomized controlled phase 2/3 trial of AZD1222 (ChAdOx1 nCoV-19) in healthy adults. For TCRbeta chain sequencing, PBMC samples from trial participants were taken at day 0 and at day 28 after the second dose. Here is what the overall study found, with its caveats: Conclusions about previously exposed vaccinees are limited because only six or seven AZD1222 recipients were SARS-CoV-2 seropositive at baseline. Because no day 14 peak-response samples were available, repertoires were characterized only after the peak T cell response. Participants were mostly white British and included more females than males, and it was suggested by the authors that clonal diversity may have been underestimated. The 56-69-year group was small, and its depth increase did not reach significance, likely because of low power. The vaccine-associated CD4 TCRs covered the entire spike protein, and the dominant responses fell in regions 160-218 and 743-854. After two AZD1222 doses, spike-specific TCR breadth and depth were significantly higher than at day 0 and than in MenACWY recipients. Reportedly, almost half of the unique spike-specific TCRs recognized epitopes lying outside the regions that are mutated in the B.1.351 and B.1.1.7 variants.

Turning to this clone: Its target antigen remains unknown. The sample holds no much larger clone one base away, and base qualities are not on file.

The germline V gene encodes CDR1 SQVTM and CDR2 ANQGSEA. The CDR3 numbers 14 residues from cysteine through phenylalanine. Only CDR3 DNA remains: 42 bases, in frame from the first base. V is pared back by 6 bases and J by 8 bases, with 21 bases lying between the germline termini. The sequenced sample was peripheral blood, obtained 28 days after the second AZD1222 dose. Rearrangement joined TRBV29-1 to TRBJ2-3; the D gene is perhaps TRBD2, from 6 matching bases. The receptor comes from an adult who received the AZD1222 COVID-19 vaccine. The bases are TGCAGCGTCGATCCGGGACGCGGGGACGGTACGCAGTATTTT. The encoded protein is CSVDPGRGDGTQYF.